The entry that follows covers one T cell receptor (beta chain) sequence. MiXCR was run by TCRdb on the 5' RACE reads, yielding one entry per CDR3 protein. The repertoire holds 150,000 to 200,000 distinct CDR3 sequences, with around 30% as singletons. This entry comes from a study of T-cell memory formation after mild COVID-19. This CDR3 has 15 amino acids. In germline, CDR1 is MNHNY, CDR2 SVGAGI (reference sequence). V dropped 0 bases and J dropped 10 bases, with 17 bases sitting between them. The J gene is TRBJ2-3, the V gene TRBV6-6, with D possibly TRBD2 on 6 matching bases. The sequencing sample was made of PBMCs or a T cell subset sorted from them (not recorded which). The sequence came from an adult woman who had mild COVID-19 (a few samples of this study predate the infection). Cell type and time point are not known. Here the CDR3 reads CASSYSIGRIGPQYF. Written as DNA, the CDR3 is TGTGCCAGCAGTTACTCGATCGGGAGAATCGGTCCGCAGTATTTT.